The entry below gives a single T cell receptor (beta chain) sequence along with its context. Its antigen is currently unknown. Some clones are missing from TCRdb's copy, which holds only in-frame ones; the method was immunoSEQ multiplex PCR. The repertoire holds millions of clones, with 80% to 95% as singletons. CD4+ cell separation produced CD45RA+ naive and CD45RA-negative memory subsets. The germline gives CDR1 MNHEY, CDR2 SVGAGI. The CDR3 covers 12 residues. The V end lost 7 bases, the J end lost 3 bases, and 9 bases lay between the germline ends. This sample was included in a study of shared clonotypes between healthy human individuals. Turning to the study itself: Each donor's CD4 naive and CD4 memory cells filled three plates apiece, CD8 naive two, and CD8 memory one.

General observations from the study: Shared clonotypes: roughly 5% naive CD4, about 4% naive CD8, 2.3% memory CD4, roughly 0.4% memory CD8.

The specimen sequenced was naive CD4+ T cells from PBMCs. The subset is: CD45RA+ positively selected. The genes are TRBV6-5 and TRBJ1-1; D unclear. The TCR comes from a man aged 18 to 30 in good health. Some clones in this sample may be carry-over from other donors' samples. The CDR3 here is CASIGPHTEAFF. The CDR3 nucleotides are TGTGCCAGCATCGGCCCACACACTGAAGCTTTCTTT.